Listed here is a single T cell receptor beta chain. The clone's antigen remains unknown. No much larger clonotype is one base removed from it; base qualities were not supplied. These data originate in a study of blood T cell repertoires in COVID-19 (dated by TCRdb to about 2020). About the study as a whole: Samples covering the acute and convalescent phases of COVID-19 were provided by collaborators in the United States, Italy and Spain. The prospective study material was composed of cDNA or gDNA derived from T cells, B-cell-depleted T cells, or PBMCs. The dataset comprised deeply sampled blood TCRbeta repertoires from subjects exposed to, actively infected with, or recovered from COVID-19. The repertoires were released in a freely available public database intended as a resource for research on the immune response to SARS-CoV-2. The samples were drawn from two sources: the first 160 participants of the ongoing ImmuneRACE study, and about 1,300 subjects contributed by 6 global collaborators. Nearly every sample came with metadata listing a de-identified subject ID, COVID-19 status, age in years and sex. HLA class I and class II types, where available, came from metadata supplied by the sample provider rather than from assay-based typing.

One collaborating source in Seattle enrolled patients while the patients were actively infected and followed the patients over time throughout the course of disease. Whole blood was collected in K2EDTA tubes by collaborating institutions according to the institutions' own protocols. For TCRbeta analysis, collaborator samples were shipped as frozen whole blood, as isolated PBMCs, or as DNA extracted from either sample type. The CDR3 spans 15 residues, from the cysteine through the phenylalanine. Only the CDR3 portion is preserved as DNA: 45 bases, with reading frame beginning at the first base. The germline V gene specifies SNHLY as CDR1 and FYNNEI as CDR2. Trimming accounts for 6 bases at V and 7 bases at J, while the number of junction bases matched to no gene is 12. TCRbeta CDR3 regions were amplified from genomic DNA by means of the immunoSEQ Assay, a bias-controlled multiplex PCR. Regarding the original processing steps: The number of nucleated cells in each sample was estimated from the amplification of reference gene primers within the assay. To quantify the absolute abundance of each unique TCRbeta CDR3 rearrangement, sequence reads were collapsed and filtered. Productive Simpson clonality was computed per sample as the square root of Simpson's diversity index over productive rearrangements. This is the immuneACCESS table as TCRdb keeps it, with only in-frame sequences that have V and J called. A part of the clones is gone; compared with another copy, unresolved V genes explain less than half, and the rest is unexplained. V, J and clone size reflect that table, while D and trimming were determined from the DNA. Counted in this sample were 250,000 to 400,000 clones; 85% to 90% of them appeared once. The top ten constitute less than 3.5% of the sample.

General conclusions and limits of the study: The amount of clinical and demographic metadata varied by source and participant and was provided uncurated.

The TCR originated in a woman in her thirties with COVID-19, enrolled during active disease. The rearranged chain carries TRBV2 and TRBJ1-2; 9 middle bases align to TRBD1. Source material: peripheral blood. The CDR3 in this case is CASRRTGAKSSGYTF. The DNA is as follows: TGTGCCAGCAGGCGGACAGGGGCGAAGTCGTCTGGCTACACCTTC.